The 25 T cell receptor beta chains below were found in one sample sequenced in a study of regulatory T cells in long-lasting Graves disease. Described time point: newly diagnosed GD, antithyroid drugs for less than 3 months. Extracted RNA from PBMCs served as the source of the TCR library. Assembly of TCR beta libraries relied on iRepertoire HTBI primers together with Arm-PCR of CDR3 regions. TCRdb passed the multiplex PCR reads through MiXCR, listing each CDR3 protein once. Here the sample spans about 220,000 distinct CDR3 sequences, less than 20% being singletons. These same records also appear under a second study, on T cells in Graves' hyperthyroidism and ophthalmopathy.

This specimen was peripheral blood mononuclear cells (PBMCs), taken at new diagnosis, from a patient treated with antithyroid drugs. These receptor sequences come from a woman aged 25 to 45 with Graves disease.

This clonotype was seen many times. This chain connects TRBV9 to TRBJ2-5, with 7 bases that match TRBD1. The length of the CDR3 is 14 residues. The ends lost 4 bases at V and 5 bases at J; junction bases unmatched: 8. In germline, CDR1 is SGDLS, CDR2 YYNGEE. Written as DNA, the CDR3 is TGTGCCAGCAGCAGAACAGGGGTGGGGGAGACCCAGTACTTC. Protein: CASSRTGVGETQYF.

There are many counts of this clonotype. This chain links TRBV19 with TRBJ2-2; perhaps TRBD2 as D (6 bases). CDR3 size: 14 residues. Germline V gene sequence: CDR1 LNHDA, CDR2 SQIVND (reference sequence). The ends were cut back, 7 bases at V and 0 bases at J, with 9 bases in the middle. The CDR3 nucleotides are TGTGCCAGTACCAGCGGGCCGAACACCGGGGAGCTGTTTTTT. Translated: CASTSGPNTGELFF.

As to this clonotype: A far larger clone lies a single base away; this is likely a read error. The chain uses TRBV2 and TRBJ2-5; D could derive from TRBD1 or TRBD2 (5 bases each). From germline, CDR1 is SNHLY and CDR2 FYNNEI. This CDR3 has 15 residues. V was pared by 4 bases and J by 11 bases, with 23 bases between. The CDR3 sequence: CASSVVTGPYNEQYF. CDR3 in DNA: TGTGCCAGCAGTGTAGTCACGGGACCCTACAATGAGCAGTACTTC.

In its sample, this clonotype was seen many times. At one end the junction does not follow the germline gene, possibly because of a read error. This rearrangement joins TRBV11-2 to TRBJ2-5, with D perhaps matching TRBD1 (6 bases). The CDR3 has 17 residues. The germline CDR1 and CDR2 sequences are SGHAT and FQNNGV. CDR3 loop: CAGSLGSWGQDQETQYF. CDR3 nucleotides: TGTGCCGGCAGCTTAGGTTCTTGGGGGCAGGACCAAGAGACCCAGTACTTC.

This clonotype was observed a handful of times. The chain recombines TRBV9 with TRBJ1-5; a weak D match, TRBD1 (5 bases). CDR1 is SGDLS, CDR2 YYNGEE, per germline. V dropped 1 base and J dropped 6 bases, with 14 bases sitting between them. CDR3 length: 15 amino acids. The CDR3 sequence: CASSVTGGDRQPQHF. The CDR3 DNA sequence: TGTGCCAGCAGCGTAACGGGGGGTGATCGTCAGCCCCAGCATTTT.

This clonotype occurred many times. This chain joins TRBV19 and TRBJ1-2, with D uncertain. The V end lost 4 bases, the J end lost 2 bases, and 20 bases lay between the germline ends. The CDR3 covers 17 residues. The germline CDR1 and CDR2 sequences are LNHDA and SQIVND (reference sequence). CDR3 coding DNA: TGTGCCAGTAGTAACGGACGGAACCCCTACAAAAACTATGGCTACACCTTC. Its protein product is CASSNGRNPYKNYGYTF.

The sample holds a few counts of this clonotype. The chain joins TRBV5-4 to TRBJ1-6, with D maybe TRBD1 (5 bases). The CDR3 length is 13 residues. V lost 4 bases and J lost 4, with 6 bases in between. Germline loops: CDR1 SGHNT, CDR2 YYREEE (reference sequence). CDR3: CASSPGYNSPLHF. The DNA of the CDR3 is TGTGCCAGCAGCCCAGGGTATAATTCACCCCTCCACTTT.

The V gene is TRBV4-1, the J gene TRBJ1-2; D remains ambiguous. This CDR3 spans 15 amino acids. The germline V gene has CDR1 MGHRA and CDR2 YSYEKL. Trimming took 0 bases from V and 0 from J, leaving 8 bases between them. The CDR3 nucleotides read TGCGCCAGCAGCCAAGAGAGATTGGCTAACTATGGCTACACCTTC. Its protein product is CASSQERLANYGYTF.

Many counts were recorded for this clonotype. This sequence joins TRBV19 and TRBJ1-4; D is perhaps TRBD1 (5 bases). V gave up 4 bases and J gave up 6 bases, with 15 bases separating them. The CDR3 is 15 residues long. Germline V gene data show CDR1 as LNHDA and CDR2 as SQIVND (reference sequence). The CDR3 is CASSNWDQGDEKLFF. As DNA, the CDR3 is TGTGCCAGTAGTAATTGGGACCAGGGCGATGAAAAACTGTTTTTT.

This clonotype showed up many times. J is TRBJ2-5 and V is TRBV29-1; 7 nucleotides match TRBD2. The length of the CDR3 is 13 residues. V shed 4 bases and J 3 bases; nucleotides not matched to a gene: 5. Germline CDR1 is SQVTM and CDR2 is ANQGSEA. In DNA, the CDR3 is TGCAGCGTTGCCCGGGACTATAAAGAGACCCAGTACTTC. Translating gives CSVARDYKETQYF.

This clonotype showed up many times. V gene TRBV9 combines with J gene TRBJ2-7; D is possibly TRBD1 (6 bases). This CDR3 has 16 amino acids. In germline, CDR1 is SGDLS, CDR2 YYNGEE. With 2 bases removed from V and 1 base from J, the gap between germline ends came to 16 bases. CDR3 residues: CASSVLDSLVSYEQYF. The CDR3 DNA follows: TGTGCCAGCAGCGTCCTGGACAGCCTAGTATCCTACGAGCAGTACTTC.

Ten or more counts support this clonotype. This sequence joins TRBV20-1 and TRBJ2-7, with 15 bases aligning to TRBD2. The trim removed 5 bases at V and 1 base at J, leaving 3 bases unmatched. The CDR3 consists of 15 residues. Germline assignment: CDR1 DFQATT and CDR2 SNEGSKA (reference sequence). Here the CDR3 reads CSAAGTSGGSYEQYF. The CDR3 DNA sequence: TGCAGTGCTGCTGGGACTAGCGGGGGGTCCTACGAGCAGTACTTC.

In its sample, this clonotype was seen a few times. The CDR3 sequence: CASSQPGQGTDTQYF. The CDR3 DNA sequence: TGCGCCAGCAGCCAACCGGGACAGGGAACAGATACGCAGTATTTT. The chain combines TRBV5-1 with TRBJ2-3, with 9 nucleotides matching TRBD1. The V gene's germline CDR1 is SGHRS and CDR2 YFSETQ. CDR3 length: 15 residues. J gave up 3 bases and V 4 bases, and 6 bases lay outside the gene matches.

The chain employs TRBV5-1 and TRBJ2-3, with D possibly being TRBD2 (7 bases). Germline V gene sequence: CDR1 SGHRS, CDR2 YFSETQ. The CDR3 is 16 amino acids. V was trimmed by 3 bases and J by 3 bases, leaving 17 bases between them. The CDR3 here is CASSSQGREETDTQYF. The CDR3, as DNA: TGCGCCAGCAGCTCCCAGGGGAGGGAGGAGACAGATACGCAGTATTTT.

In its sample, this clonotype was seen many times. V and J are TRBV12-3 or TRBV12-4 and TRBJ1-1; 7 positions agree with TRBD1. This CDR3 is built from 14 residues. V gave up 5 bases and J gave up 8 bases; unmatched junction bases: 11. In nucleotides, the CDR3 is TGTGCCAGCAGTCAATTCCGGGACAGCTACGAAGCTTTCTTT. Translated: CASSQFRDSYEAFF.

The sample holds many counts of this clonotype. The rearrangement joins TRBV20-1 to TRBJ1-2, with 10 bases aligning to TRBD1. V trimming: 3 bases; J trimming: 4 bases; junction bases outside the gene matches: 2. CDR1 is DFQATT, CDR2 SNEGSKA, per germline (reference sequence). The CDR3 extends over 13 amino acids. The CDR3 DNA is TGCAGTGCTAGCGGGACAGGGGCCTATGGCTACACCTTC. Amino acid sequence: CSASGTGAYGYTF.

The chain recombines TRBV9 with TRBJ2-6; no definite D call. V lost 2 bases and J 3 bases, leaving 9 bases between the germline ends. CDR3 length: 15 amino acids. CDR1 is SGDLS and CDR2 is YYNGEE in the germline V gene. As DNA, the CDR3 is TGTGCCAGCAGCGTCGGAAACGGTGGGGCCAACGTCCTGACTTTC. As protein: CASSVGNGGANVLTF.

This clonotype was recorded a few times. One junction end does not reproduce the germline sequence, and a read error may be involved. The chain joins TRBV4-1 to TRBJ2-1; D not certain. The CDR3 length is 12 residues. Germline values: CDR1 MGHRA, CDR2 YSYEKL. The CDR3 loop reads CASSQDAAEQLF. The DNA for the CDR3 is TGCGCCAGCAGCCAAGATGCCGCTGAGCAGCTCTTC.

This clonotype was counted once. V and J are TRBV3-1 and TRBJ2-3; tentative D call: TRBD2 (6 bases). The CDR3 runs to 16 residues. Trimming shortened V by 1 base and J by 1 base, and 12 bases separated the two germline ends. CDR1 and CDR2 (germline): LGHDT, YNNKEL (reference sequence). DNA of the CDR3: TGTGCCAGCAGCCAAGTTCGGGGGAGCGGCACAGATACGCAGTATTTT. This gives the protein CASSQVRGSGTDTQYF.

This sequence joins TRBV7-9 and TRBJ1-1; D remains unclear. The V and J ends lost 5 bases and 6 bases respectively, with 10 bases between them. Germline assignment: CDR1 SEHNR and CDR2 FQNEAQ (reference sequence). CDR3 length: 12 residues. The CDR3 here is CASSDGVPEAFF. In nucleotides, the CDR3 is TGTGCCAGCAGCGACGGGGTTCCTGAAGCTTTCTTT.

As regards this clonotype: A junction boundary mismatches the germline segment, possibly from a read error. V usage is TRBV7-3 and J usage is TRBJ1-1; no clear D gene. In germline, CDR1 is SGHTA, CDR2 FQGTGA. This CDR3 is built from 15 residues. The CDR3 loop reads CASSLTGQVYTKAFF. The CDR3 DNA reads as TGTGCCAGCAGCTTAACGGGCCAGGTCTACACTAAAGCTTTCTTT.

The chain couples TRBV12-3 or TRBV12-4 to TRBJ2-7, with 9 bases aligning to TRBD1. The J segment lost 6 bases and the V segment lost 6 bases, leaving 6 bases of the junction unmatched. The CDR3 length is 13 residues. The CDR3 DNA sequence: TGTGCCAGCAGACCTGGGACAGGGCGCGAGCAGTACTTC. As protein: CASRPGTGREQYF.

In its sample, this clonotype was seen many times. The chain carries TRBV19 and TRBJ1-3; TRBD1 might be the D (6 bases). CDR3 size: 15 residues. Deletions cut 3 bases from V and 4 bases from J, with 13 bases between. Germline V gene lookup returns CDR1 LNHDA and CDR2 SQIVND (reference sequence). The DNA for the CDR3 is TGTGCCAGTAGTATTTCCGGGACACACGGAAACACCATATATTTT. Translation: CASSISGTHGNTIYF.

The sample holds many counts of this clonotype. The chain couples TRBV20-1 to TRBJ1-1; 7 nucleotides line up with TRBD1. V lost 5 bases, J lost 5 bases, and 8 bases stayed unmatched. Germline V gives CDR1 DFQATT, CDR2 SNEGSKA (reference sequence). This CDR3 is 13 amino acids long. DNA of the CDR3: TGCAGTGCTCGTGACAGGGTGGTAACTGAAGCTTTCTTT. Its protein product is CSARDRVVTEAFF.

This clonotype was seen repeatedly, ten times or more. The rearrangement joins TRBV14 to TRBJ1-2, with 12 bases identical to TRBD1. This CDR3 has 16 residues. V dropped 4 bases and J dropped 4; count of bases not matched to a gene: 7. CDR1 is SGHDN and CDR2 is FVKESK in the germline V gene. This chain's CDR3 is CASSPPGTGGGYGYTF. CDR3 DNA: TGTGCCAGCAGCCCGCCTGGGACAGGGGGCGGCTATGGCTACACCTTC.